The clone carrying this T cell receptor beta chain has more than one count but fewer than ten. This sample is part of a study of blood T cell repertoires in COVID-19. For the study at large: The origin of the acute and convalescent COVID-19 samples was the United States, Italy and Spain. Sample material is recorded as cDNA or gDNA derived from T cells, B-cell-depleted T cells, or PBMCs.

The J segment lost 4 bases and the V segment lost 5 bases, leaving 11 bases of the junction unmatched. There are 16 residues in the CDR3. CDR1 is SGHVS and CDR2 is FQNEAQ in the germline V gene. In the study's own analysis: From reference gene primer amplification, estimates of nucleated cell counts were derived. Profiled with immunoSEQ multiplex PCR; TCRdb holds only in-frame clones, not every one. From that table come the V and J calls and clone size; the DNA was used to work out D and trimming. This sample carries about 86,000 clones, around 85% of them seen once, and the ten largest clones take approximately 10%.

The receptor was derived from a man between 65 and 79 years old with acute or convalescent COVID-19. The sequenced sample consisted of peripheral blood. This rearrangement joins TRBV7-8 to TRBJ2-1, with 7 nucleotides matching TRBD1. The CDR3 loop reads CASSPRAAGGYNEQFF. CDR3 sequence (DNA): TGTGCCAGCAGCCCTAGAGCGGCAGGGGGTTACAATGAGCAGTTCTTC.